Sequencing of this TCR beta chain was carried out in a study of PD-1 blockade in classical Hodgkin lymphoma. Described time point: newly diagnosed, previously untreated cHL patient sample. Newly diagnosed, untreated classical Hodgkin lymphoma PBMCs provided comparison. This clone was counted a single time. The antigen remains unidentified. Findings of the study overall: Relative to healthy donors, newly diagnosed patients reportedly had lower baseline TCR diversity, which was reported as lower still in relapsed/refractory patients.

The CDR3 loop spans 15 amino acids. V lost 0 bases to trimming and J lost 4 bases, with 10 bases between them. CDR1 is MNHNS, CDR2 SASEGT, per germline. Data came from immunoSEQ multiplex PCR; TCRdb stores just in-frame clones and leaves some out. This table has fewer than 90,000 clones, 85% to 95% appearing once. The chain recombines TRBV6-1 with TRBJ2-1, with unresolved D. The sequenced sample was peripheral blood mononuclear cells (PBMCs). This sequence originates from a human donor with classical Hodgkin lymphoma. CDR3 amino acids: CASSEAVPGYNEQFF. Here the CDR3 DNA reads TGTGCCAGCAGTGAAGCGGTACCGGGTTACAATGAGCAGTTCTTC.